This TCR beta chain emerged from a study of blood T cell repertoires in COVID-19. Study-wide context: From T cells, B-cell-depleted T cells, or PBMCs came the material, which was cDNA or gDNA.

Participant-reported clinical history was the basis for cohort assignment. CDR3 length equals 12 residues. The V end lost 3 bases, the J end lost 2 bases, and 7 bases lay between the germline ends. Germline CDR1 reads GTSNPN; CDR2 reads SVGIG (reference sequence). Methods used by the authors: Reference gene primer amplification gave nucleated cell count estimates. Measured with immunoSEQ multiplex PCR; TCRdb has only the in-frame clones, and not every one. That table is the source of V, J and clone size, and D and trimming were worked out from the DNA. The sample consists of 240,000 or so clones, 85% to 90% of them appearing once. On this clone: The same CDR3 can be traced to other DNA sequences in this sample.

The V gene is TRBV30, the J gene TRBJ1-1; the D is unclear. The source of this sequence is a man between 45 and 60 years old who had been exposed to COVID-19. The sequenced material came from PBMCs or T cells enriched from blood (not recorded which). CDR3 in DNA: TGTGCCTGGAGGAGGCTAAACACTGAAGCTTTCTTT. This sequence encodes CAWRRLNTEAFF.